The clone carrying this T cell receptor (beta chain) was recorded many times. V lost 3 bases, J lost 0 bases, and 14 bases lay in between. The CDR3 runs 17 residues. Germline V gene sequence: CDR1 KGHDR, CDR2 SFDVKD. The iRepertoire nested amplicon-rescue multiplex PCR amplified TCR alpha and beta CDR3s from RNA. For one-step reverse transcription and amplification, 100-400 ng of tissue mRNA or PBMC total RNA was used. MiXCR, applied by TCRdb to the multiplex PCR reads, yields one record per CDR3 protein. Of about 140,000 distinct CDR3 sequences in the sample, around 40% were seen once. The data derive from a study of glioma-infiltrating T cells.

The V and J genes are TRBV24-1 and TRBJ2-1; no clear D gene. The sample comprised glioma tissue, nonneoplastic brain tissue, or PBMCs (not recorded which). The sequence came from a human donor with low-grade glioma or glioblastoma, undergoing nonglioma brain surgery, or in good health (not recorded which). This chain's CDR3 is CATSDVPLAGSYNEQFF. The CDR3 DNA sequence: TGTGCCACCAGTGATGTCCCCCTCGCAGGCTCCTACAATGAGCAGTTCTTC.